The 30 T cell receptor beta chains listed next were all sequenced from one sample in a study of identical twins (dated by TCRdb to the mid-2010s). The method behind the library was 5' RACE. The sequencer listed for this sample is Illumina HiSeq 2000. The public reads were reprocessed in TCRdb via fastp at Q25 and MiXCR, keeping in-frame beta chains. Rows merge per CDR3 protein into single entries with the most common DNA and genes. In this sample the table shows under 1 million distinct CDR3 sequences, about 12% of which occur a single time. Together, the top ten hold roughly 1.6% of the sample. Another study also made use of these data, one on yellow fever vaccine responses in identical twins.

What was sequenced was PBMCs. The receptors were gathered from a woman younger than 35 in good health.

This clonotype was counted at least ten times. At one end, the junction sequence differs from germline, possibly due to a read error. J is TRBJ2-1 and V is TRBV3-1; 11 bases are shared with TRBD1. The CDR3 has 14 amino acids. Germline-derived CDR1 and CDR2 are LGHDT and YNNKEL (reference sequence). Written as DNA, the CDR3 is TGCGCCAGCAGCCAAGGGACAGGGGGCAATGAGCAGTTCTTC. Protein product: CASSQGTGGNEQFF.

The chain recombines TRBV6-2 or TRBV6-3 with TRBJ2-7, with TRBD2 matching over 10 bases. The junction had 9 bases not matched to a gene; V was cut back by 6 bases and J by 4 bases. Looked up from germline, CDR1 is MNHEY and CDR2 is SVGEGT. The CDR3 extends over 15 amino acids. CDR3 DNA sequence: TGTGCCAGCAGATCAGCGGGGGGGCCTTTGTACGAGCAGTACGTC. Translated, it gives CASRSAGGPLYEQYV.

The chain has TRBV15 and TRBJ2-3; TRBD2 aligns across 9 bases. Germline CDR1 and CDR2: LNHNV and YYDKDF (reference sequence). This CDR3 has 17 residues. With V trimmed by 3 bases and J by 2 bases, 9 bases remained unmatched. CDR3 in amino acids: CATSRGGLAGLTDTQYF. The CDR3 coding sequence is TGTGCCACCAGCAGGGGAGGGCTAGCGGGGCTCACAGATACGCAGTATTTT.

This clonotype was seen a few times. The rearrangement links TRBV9 to TRBJ2-1, with 8 positions matching TRBD2. Germline V gene lookup returns CDR1 SGDLS and CDR2 YYNGEE. Trimming cost V 3 bases and J 7 bases; bases outside gene matches: 12. This CDR3 spans 16 amino acids. In nucleotides, the CDR3 is TGTGCCAGCAGCGGATTCGGACTAGCTGGATTAAATGAGCAGTTCTTC. Translating gives CASSGFGLAGLNEQFF.

In its sample, this clonotype was seen a few times. The J gene is TRBJ2-5, the V gene TRBV6-1; 7 bases match TRBD1. Trimming cost V 6 bases and J 5 bases; bases outside gene matches: 12. Germline V gene sequence: CDR1 MNHNS, CDR2 SASEGT. This CDR3 spans 15 amino acids. The CDR3 DNA follows: TGTGCCAGCAGGGGACAGTCCTGGCAGGGGGAGACCCAGTACTTC. Translated, it gives CASRGQSWQGETQYF.

This clonotype has more than one count but fewer than ten. The gene calls are TRBV12-5 and TRBJ2-3, with 9 bases lining up with TRBD1. CDR3 size: 15 residues. Germline loops: CDR1 LGHNT, CDR2 FRNRAP. J gave up 4 bases and V 5 bases, and 7 bases lay outside the gene matches. The CDR3: CASGTGGKGSDTQYF. The CDR3 DNA reads as TGTGCTAGTGGTACAGGGGGCAAAGGGTCAGATACGCAGTATTTT.

The gene calls are TRBV6-1 and TRBJ1-2; no clear D. V was shortened by 8 bases and J by 5 bases, with 18 bases between the two germline ends. Germline values: CDR1 MNHNS, CDR2 SASEGT. CDR3 length: 14 amino acids. Written as DNA, the CDR3 is TGTGCCAGCTCCTACGGTAAAAGTGGGTATGGCTACACCTTC. Translated, it gives CASSYGKSGYGYTF.

The chain uses TRBV6-2 or TRBV6-3 and TRBJ1-1; the match to TRBD1 covers 11 bases. With 1 base clipped from V and 0 bases from J, the junction kept 13 bases outside the gene matches. The CDR3 is 20 amino acids. Per the germline V gene, CDR1 is MNHEY and CDR2 is SVGEGT. CDR3 bases: TGTGCCAGCAGTTACTTCACCACCGGGACAGGGGGACGAATGAACACTGAAGCTTTCTTT. Its translation is CASSYFTTGTGGRMNTEAFF.

Ten or more counts support this clonotype. The genes are TRBV27 and TRBJ1-1; 10 bases fit TRBD1. With V trimmed by 5 bases and J by 4 bases, 19 bases remained unmatched. This CDR3 has 19 amino acids. The germline gives CDR1 MNHEY, CDR2 SMNVEV (reference sequence). This CDR3 reads CASSLHTQRQGAGGTEAFF. The DNA of the CDR3 is TGTGCCAGCAGTCTACATACGCAGCGACAGGGGGCAGGGGGCACTGAAGCTTTCTTT.

The chain uses TRBV6-1 and TRBJ2-3; perhaps TRBD2 as D (5 bases). Germline CDR1 and CDR2: MNHNS and SASEGT. The CDR3 covers 15 residues. V was trimmed by 7 bases and J by 5 bases, leaving 19 bases between them. CDR3 in amino acids: CASIPGNRAGDTQYF. The CDR3 DNA follows: TGTGCCAGCATTCCGGGGAACAGAGCAGGAGATACGCAGTATTTT.

In its sample, this clonotype was seen a few times. The chain couples TRBV28 to TRBJ1-6, with D maybe TRBD1 (5 bases). Per the germline V gene, CDR1 is MDHEN and CDR2 is SYDVKM. The germline V and J ends were trimmed by 1 base and 9 bases, with 7 bases remaining between them. CDR3 length: 13 amino acids. CDR3 sequence: CASSLSGVSPLHF. Here the CDR3 DNA reads TGTGCCAGCAGTTTATCGGGGGTTTCACCCCTCCACTTT.

In this sample, this clonotype turned up a few times. The J gene is TRBJ2-2, the V gene TRBV20-1; 7 bases map to TRBD2. Germline lookup yields CDR1 DFQATT and CDR2 SNEGSKA (reference sequence). This CDR3 has 14 amino acids. The ends lost 4 bases at V and 2 bases at J; junction bases unmatched: 4. The CDR3 nucleotides read TGCAGTGCTATGGTAGCGGGCAACACCGGGGAGCTGTTTTTT. Encoded protein: CSAMVAGNTGELFF.

V is TRBV9 and J is TRBJ1-2; D perhaps matches TRBD1 (6 bases). This CDR3 is 14 amino acids long. V dropped 0 bases and J dropped 4 bases, with 10 bases sitting between them. CDR1 is SGDLS, CDR2 YYNGEE, per germline. CDR3 sequence (DNA): TGTGCCAGCAGCGTAGACAGGGCGCGCTATGGCTACACCTTC. This gives the protein CASSVDRARYGYTF.

This clonotype has a handful of counts. The chain is built from TRBV20-1 and TRBJ2-1; 14 bases are a match to TRBD2. V was clipped by 4 bases and J by 4 bases; unmatched bases: 12. The CDR3 extends over 18 amino acids. Germline CDR1 is DFQATT and CDR2 is SNEGSKA (reference sequence). The CDR3 DNA sequence: TGCAGTGCTAAACCCGGGACTAGCGGGGGAAGGGTGTACAATGAGCAGTTCTTC. Protein sequence: CSAKPGTSGGRVYNEQFF.

This rearrangement joins TRBV20-1 to TRBJ2-5, with 8 bases that match TRBD2. This CDR3 has 16 amino acids. From germline, CDR1 is DFQATT and CDR2 SNEGSKA (reference sequence). Trimming cost V 3 bases and J 5 bases; bases outside gene matches: 14. CDR3 in amino acids: CSASRTSPGVGETQYF. The CDR3 DNA sequence: TGCAGTGCTAGCCGGACTAGCCCGGGGGTGGGGGAGACCCAGTACTTC.

V usage is TRBV15 and J usage is TRBJ2-1; no firm D call. The germline gives CDR1 LNHNV, CDR2 YYDKDF (reference sequence). V shed 0 bases and J shed 0 bases, with 12 bases lying between them. This CDR3 region has 17 residues. The CDR3 protein is CATSRDPAASSYNEQFF. CDR3 DNA sequence: TGTGCCACCAGCAGAGATCCGGCGGCAAGCTCCTACAATGAGCAGTTCTTC.

In the case of this clonotype: Given a much more abundant clone one base away, this may be a read error. The chain combines TRBV5-5 with TRBJ2-3; a weak D match, TRBD2 (6 bases). CDR1 and CDR2 from the germline V gene are SGHKS and YYEKEE (reference sequence). This CDR3 is built from 18 residues. Written as DNA, the CDR3 is TGTGCCTGCAGCTTGTGGGGGAGGAAAGAACCCCCCACAGATACGCAGTATTTT. Its protein is CACSLWGRKEPPTDTQYF. The full variable domain, in which reference TRBV5-5 and TRBJ2-3 provide the parts outside the CDR3, is DAGVTQSPTHLIKTRGQQVTLRCSPISGHKSVSWYQQVLGQGPQFIFQYYEKEERGRGNFPDRFSARQFPNYSSELNVNALLLGDSALYLCACSLWGRKEPPTDTQYFGPGTRLTVL.

The gene calls are TRBV12-3 or TRBV12-4 and TRBJ1-5, with TRBD1 as a possible D gene (6 bases). V was pared by 7 bases and J by 7 bases, with 14 bases between. The CDR3 runs 13 residues. CDR3 amino acids: CASKRGGLQPQHF. The CDR3 DNA follows: TGTGCCAGCAAGCGAGGGGGGTTGCAGCCCCAGCATTTT.

This sequence joins TRBV11-2 and TRBJ1-5, with D possibly being TRBD1 (6 bases). Germline V lookup: CDR1 SGHAT, CDR2 FQNNGV. Trimming removed 5 bases from V and 1 base from J, with 12 bases in between. The CDR3 extends over 15 amino acids. The chain's CDR3 is CASSREGGSNQPQHF. CDR3 nucleotides: TGTGCCAGCAGCCGGGAAGGGGGAAGCAATCAGCCCCAGCATTTT. The entire variable domain, with the rest obtained from reference TRBV11-2 and TRBJ1-5, is as follows: EAGVAQSPRYKIIEKRQSVAFWCNPISGHATLYWYQQILGQGPKLLIQFQNNGVVDDSQLPKDRFSAERLKGVDSTLKIQPAKLEDSAVYLCASSREGGSNQPQHFGDGTRLSIL.

This chain links TRBV5-1 with TRBJ1-1; TRBD1 matches 8 bases. From germline, CDR1 is SGHRS and CDR2 YFSETQ. The ends lost 7 bases at V and 4 bases at J; junction bases unmatched: 15. The CDR3 consists of 16 residues. CDR3 sequence: CASRTPPGGKVTEAFF. The CDR3 DNA is TGCGCCAGCCGCACTCCACCAGGGGGCAAGGTCACTGAAGCTTTCTTT.

This clonotype was seen only a few times. The V gene is TRBV29-1, the J gene TRBJ2-1; D may correspond to TRBD1 or TRBD2 (6 bases each). Looked up from germline, CDR1 is SQVTM and CDR2 is ANQGSEA. The CDR3 covers 13 residues. V was trimmed by 3 bases and J by 10 bases, leaving 16 bases between them. DNA of the CDR3: TGCAGCGTTGAGGTAATCGGGGGCTTAGAGCAGTTCTTC. It translates to CSVEVIGGLEQFF.

This clonotype was observed a few times. The chain has TRBV10-2 and TRBJ2-2; D is possibly TRBD2 (7 bases). Germline lookup yields CDR1 WSHSY and CDR2 SAAADI. V gave up 4 bases and J gave up 0 bases, with 15 bases separating them. The CDR3 spans 17 residues. The CDR3 reads CASSVRAGAANTGELFF. CDR3 bases: TGCGCCAGCAGTGTAAGGGCGGGGGCCGCGAACACCGGGGAGCTGTTTTTT.

The rearrangement links TRBV5-1 to TRBJ1-4; D gene uncertain. The CDR3 sequence is 14 residues long. From germline, CDR1 is SGHRS and CDR2 YFSETQ. Trimming stripped 1 base from V and 5 bases from J, with 9 bases between. Written as DNA, the CDR3 is TGCGCCAGCAGCTTGAAGAACCCCAATGAAAAACTGTTTTTT. Amino acids: CASSLKNPNEKLFF. The entire variable domain, with the rest obtained from reference TRBV5-1 and TRBJ1-4, is as follows: KAGVTQTPRYLIKTRGQQVTLSCSPISGHRSVSWYQQTPGQGLQFLFEYFSETQRNKGNFPGRFSGRQFSNSRSEMNVSTLELGDSALYLCASSLKNPNEKLFFGSGTQLSVL.

The chain is built from TRBV5-1 and TRBJ2-1; possibly TRBD2 for D (7 bases). Germline V gene lookup returns CDR1 SGHRS and CDR2 YFSETQ. Trimming pared 0 bases from V and 7 bases from J, leaving 11 bases between. The CDR3 sequence is 14 residues long. CDR3 region: CASSLARGLNEQFF. The DNA for the CDR3 is TGCGCCAGCAGCTTGGCGCGGGGGCTAAATGAGCAGTTCTTC.

This clonotype was counted only a few times. The chain links TRBV9 to TRBJ1-2; D gene uncertain. The CDR3 consists of 12 residues. The V gene lost 4 bases and the J gene lost 8 bases, with 12 bases spanning the gap. CDR1 is SGDLS, CDR2 YYNGEE, per germline. CDR3 region: CASSPAGSGYTF. The CDR3 DNA sequence: TGTGCCAGCAGCCCCGCGGGGTCCGGCTACACCTTC.

The rearrangement uses TRBV12-3 or TRBV12-4 and TRBJ2-5; the match to TRBD1 covers 9 bases. This CDR3 comprises 18 residues. Losses at the gene ends were 11 bases for V and 3 bases for J; bases not matched to a gene: 22. CDR3 in DNA: TGTGCCTGCTGTGCGAAATATAGCTCTGGGACAGGGAAAGAGACCCAGTACTTC. This codes for CACCAKYSSGTGKETQYF.

The chain is built from TRBV9 and TRBJ2-1; D unclear. Trimming took 4 bases from V and 10 from J, leaving 12 bases between them. CDR3 length: 12 residues. The V gene's germline CDR1 is SGDLS and CDR2 YYNGEE. The CDR3 sequence is CASSPRDQEQFF. The CDR3 DNA follows: TGTGCCAGCAGCCCGAGAGACCAAGAGCAGTTCTTC.

This clonotype was counted at least ten times. The chain uses TRBV12-3 or TRBV12-4 and TRBJ1-2, with no clear D. The CDR3 extends over 12 amino acids. V was cut by 2 bases and J by 8 bases, with 9 bases left in between. CDR3 residues: CASSLRPQGYTF. CDR3 sequence (DNA): TGTGCCAGCAGTTTACGTCCCCAGGGCTACACCTTC.

This clonotype has just a few counts. The chain uses TRBV20-1 and TRBJ2-7; 7 bases fit TRBD1. Per germline, CDR1 DFQATT and CDR2 SNEGSKA (reference sequence). The V segment lost 6 bases and the J segment 6 bases; nucleotides outside the gene matches: 8. This CDR3 comprises 12 residues. CDR3 nucleotides: TGCAGTGCCCTGAACAGGGGCCTCGAGCAGTACTTC. This gives the protein CSALNRGLEQYF.

The chain carries TRBV18 and TRBJ2-7; D uncertain. This CDR3 contains 14 residues. Germline V gene lookup returns CDR1 KGHSH and CDR2 LQKENI. V lost 6 bases and J lost 3, with 15 bases in between. The CDR3 nucleotides read TGTGCCAGCTCCGCCCCCGGACCACTCTACGAGCAGTACGTC. Translation gives CASSAPGPLYEQYV.